Here is one T cell receptor beta chain with its context. These data originate in a study of cytomegalovirus exposure and HLA in healthy donors. 60 Vbeta and 13 Jbeta primers were used in PCR. Assay: immunoSEQ multiplex PCR; the TCRdb copy retains only in-frame clones and omits some. The table shows fewer than 150,000 clones, with around 80% occurring only once. Trimming took off 2 bases at V and 0 bases at J, with 7 bases between the two ends. The CDR3 has 14 residues. Germline V gene data show CDR1 as SGHRS and CDR2 as YFSETQ. The receptor comes from a man between 25 and 39 years old in good health. V usage is TRBV5-1 and J usage is TRBJ2-3, with a weak D call TRBD1 (6 bases). Sequenced: PBMCs. CDR3 in amino acids: CASSLGGSTDTQYF. CDR3 DNA: TGCGCCAGCAGCTTAGGGGGTAGCACAGATACGCAGTATTTT.